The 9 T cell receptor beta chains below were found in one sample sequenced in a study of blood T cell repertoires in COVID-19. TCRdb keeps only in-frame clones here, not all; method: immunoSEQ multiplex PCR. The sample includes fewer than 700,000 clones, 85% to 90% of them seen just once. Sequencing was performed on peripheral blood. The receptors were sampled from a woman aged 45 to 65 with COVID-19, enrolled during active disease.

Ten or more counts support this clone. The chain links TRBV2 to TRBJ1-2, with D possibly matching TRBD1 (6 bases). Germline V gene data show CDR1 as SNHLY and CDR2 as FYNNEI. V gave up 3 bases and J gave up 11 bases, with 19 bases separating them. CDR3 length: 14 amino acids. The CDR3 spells CASSEGWTETGYTF. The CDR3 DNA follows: TGTGCCAGCAGTGAGGGTTGGACAGAAACGGGATACACCTTC.

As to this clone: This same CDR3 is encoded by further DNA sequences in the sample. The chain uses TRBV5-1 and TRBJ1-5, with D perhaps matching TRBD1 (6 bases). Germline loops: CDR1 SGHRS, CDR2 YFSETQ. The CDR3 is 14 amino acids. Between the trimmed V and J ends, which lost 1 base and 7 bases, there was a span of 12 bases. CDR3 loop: CASSLTGGSQPQHF. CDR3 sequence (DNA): TGCGCCAGCAGCTTGACGGGGGGCTCGCAGCCCCAGCATTTT.

In DNA form, the CDR3 reads TGTGCCAGCAGCAGAGAGCGGGGACTCACCTACGAGCAGTACTTC. This codes for CASSRERGLTYEQYF. The gene calls are TRBV5-4 and TRBJ2-7, with 7 nucleotides matching TRBD2. Germline CDR1 is SGHNT and CDR2 is YYREEE (reference sequence). This CDR3 contains 15 residues. Trimming took 4 bases from V and 2 from J; bases not matched to a gene: 9.

The CDR3 sequence: CASSSTGQGISTQYF. The DNA of the CDR3 is TGTGCCAGCAGCTCCACGGGACAGGGAATATCTACGCAGTATTTT. The chain joins TRBV7-6 to TRBJ2-3; 9 positions agree with TRBD1. There are 15 residues in the CDR3. With V trimmed by 4 bases and J by 8 bases, 10 bases remained unmatched. CDR1 and CDR2 (germline): SGHVS, FNYEAQ.

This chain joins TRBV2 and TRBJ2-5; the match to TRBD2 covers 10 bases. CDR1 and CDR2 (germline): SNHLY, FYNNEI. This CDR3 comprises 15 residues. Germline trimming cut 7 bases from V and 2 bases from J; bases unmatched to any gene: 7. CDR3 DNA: TGTGCCAGCAACGGACTAGCGGAACAACAAGAGACCCAGTACTTC. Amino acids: CASNGLAEQQETQYF.

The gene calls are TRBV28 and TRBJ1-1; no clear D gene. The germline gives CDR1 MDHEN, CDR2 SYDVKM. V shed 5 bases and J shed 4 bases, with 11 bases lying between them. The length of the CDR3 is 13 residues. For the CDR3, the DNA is TGTGCCAGCAGTCCCTCGGGAAGCACTGAAGCTTTCTTT. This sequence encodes CASSPSGSTEAFF.

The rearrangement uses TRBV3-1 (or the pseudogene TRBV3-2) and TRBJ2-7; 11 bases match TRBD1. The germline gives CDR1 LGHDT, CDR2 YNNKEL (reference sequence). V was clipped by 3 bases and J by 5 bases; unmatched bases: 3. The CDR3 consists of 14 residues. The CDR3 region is CASSQDRGRDEQYF. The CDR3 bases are TGTGCCAGCAGCCAGGACAGGGGGCGGGACGAGCAGTACTTC.

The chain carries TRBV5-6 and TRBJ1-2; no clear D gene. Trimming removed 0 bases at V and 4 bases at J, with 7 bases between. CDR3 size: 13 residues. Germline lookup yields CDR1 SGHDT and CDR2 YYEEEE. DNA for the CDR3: TGTGCCAGCAGCTTGGGAGGATTCTATGGCTACACCTTC. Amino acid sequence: CASSLGGFYGYTF. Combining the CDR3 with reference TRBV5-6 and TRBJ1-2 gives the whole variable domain DAGVTQSPTHLIKTRGQQVTLRCSPKSGHDTVSWYQQALGQGPQFIFQYYEEEERQRGNFPDRFSGHQFPNYSSELNVNALLLGDSALYLCASSLGGFYGYTFGSGTRLTVV.

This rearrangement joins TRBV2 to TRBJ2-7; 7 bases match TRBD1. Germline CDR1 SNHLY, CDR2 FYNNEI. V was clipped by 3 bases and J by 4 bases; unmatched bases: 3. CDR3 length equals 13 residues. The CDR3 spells CASSETTGYEQYF. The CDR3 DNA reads TGTGCCAGCAGTGAGACGACAGGGTACGAGCAGTACTTC. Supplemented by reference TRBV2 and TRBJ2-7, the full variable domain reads EPEVTQTPSHQVTQMGQEVILRCVPISNHLYFYWYRQILGQKVEFLVSFYNNEISEKSEIFDDQFSVERPDGSNFTLKIRSTKLEDSAMYFCASSETTGYEQYFGPGTRLTVT.